The source of this T cell receptor (beta chain) is a study of OX40 agonist ivuxolimab in advanced cancers. Study-level background: Patients in the trial were receiving intravenous ivuxolimab every 2 weeks, at doses of 0.01 to 10 mg/kg. The diagnoses of dose-escalation patients were hepatocellular carcinoma, melanoma, renal cell or head and neck cancer. Whole-study findings and limits: Circulating CD4+ and CD8+ T cells showed clonal expansion by week 6 at 0.1 to 3.0 mg/kg. The antigens recognized by the expanded peripheral T cells, that is their antigen specificity, were not determined.

Produced via immunoSEQ multiplex PCR; TCRdb's table is partial and in-frame only. The sample lists approximately 50,000 clones; roughly 90% were seen once. Concerning this clone itself: Its antigen is unknown.

The germline CDR1 and CDR2 sequences are SGHTA and FQGNSA. The CDR3 spans 15 residues. Trimming at V came to 5 bases and at J to 4 bases, leaving 11 bases not matched to a gene. The source material was CD4+ or CD8+ T cells sorted from blood, sampled in a trial of the OX40 agonist ivuxolimab. The chain has TRBV7-2 and TRBJ2-7, with 7 bases matching TRBD1. The receptor comes from an adult with an advanced solid tumor such as melanoma, head and neck, liver or kidney cancer. CDR3 coding DNA: TGTGCCAGCAGCCCGGACGTGACAGGGAGTTACGAGCAGTACTTC. Protein: CASSPDVTGSYEQYF.